The 9 T cell receptor beta chains given below trace back to one sample, sequenced in a study of T cells in women clearing cervical HPV infection. Here immunoSEQ multiplex PCR was the method, and the copy in TCRdb shows in-frame clones only, minus some. The sample's table shows about 28,000 clones. The sample comprised blood buffy coat. These receptor sequences come from a woman between 18 and 70 years old with a cervical HPV16 infection that either progressed to CIN3+ or cleared (not recorded which).

About this clone: The sequenced fragment ends 3 residues before the CDR3 boundary, so the rest is inferred from the germline J gene. The V call is TRBV7-6, the J call TRBJ2-4; 9 nucleotides match TRBD1. Germline assignment: CDR1 SGHVS and CDR2 FNYEAQ. This CDR3 is 15 amino acids long. The CDR3: CASSSQGAGMNGQYF. CDR3 DNA (partial): TGTGCCAGCAGCTCACAGGGGGCTGGGATGAATGGT.

Remarks on this clone: The read terminates 3 residues before the CDR3 end, so the remaining end is supplied by the germline J gene. V gene TRBV5-1 combines with J gene TRBJ2-5; 14 nucleotides line up with TRBD2. Germline-derived CDR1 and CDR2 are SGHRS and YFSETQ. The CDR3 runs to 16 residues. J was trimmed by 4 bases and V by 0 bases; bases with no gene match: 2. The CDR3 sequence is CASSLDGTSGGETQYF. CDR3 bases read: TGCGCCAGCAGCTTGGATGGGACTAGCGGGGGAGAGACC.

With respect to this clone: With the read ending 3 residues before the CDR3 end, the germline J gene is used to fill in that end. The V and J genes are TRBV2 and TRBJ2-3, with 7 bases that match TRBD1. CDR1 SNHLY and CDR2 FYNNEI come from the germline V gene. The CDR3 sequence is 14 residues long. CDR3 region: CASMIGQVGETQYF. The sequenced part of the CDR3 DNA is TGTGCCAGCATGATAGGACAGGTGGGGGAGACG.

This clone registers medium-sized by frequency. The read finishes 3 residues shy of the CDR3 end, and the germline J gene is used to complete it. The chain recombines TRBV30 with TRBJ1-2; D perhaps matches TRBD1 (5 bases). The CDR3 totals 14 residues. Germline loops: CDR1 GTSNPN, CDR2 SVGIG (reference sequence). The germline V and J ends were trimmed by 6 bases and 4 bases, with 18 bases remaining between them. CDR3 in amino acids: CACFRSGGLYGYTF. The CDR3 DNA, read in part, is TGTGCCTGCTTTAGGTCCGGGGGACTCTATGGC.

Remarks on this clone: The observed sequence ends 3 residues before the CDR3 terminus, with the missing tail filled in from the germline J gene. The V and J genes are TRBV5-6 and TRBJ2-3; D may be TRBD1 (6 bases). Germline lookup yields CDR1 SGHDT and CDR2 YYEEEE. Trimming left V 1 base short and J 5 bases short, with 14 bases between. The CDR3 consists of 15 residues. The chain's CDR3 is CASSLSQGEGDTQYF. The covered CDR3 bases are TGTGCCAGCAGCTTGTCACAGGGTGAAGGAGATACG.

Remarks on this clone: The read falls 3 residues short of the CDR3 end, and the missing part is taken from the germline J gene. V is TRBV30 and J is TRBJ2-4; tentative D call: TRBD1 (6 bases). The CDR3 loop spans 13 amino acids. In germline, CDR1 is GTSNPN, CDR2 SVGIG (reference sequence). CDR3 DNA (partial): TGTGCCTGGAGTGAGCAGGGGACGGGTGGT. Its protein product is CAWSEQGTGG. The complete CDR3 protein is CAWSEQGTGGQYF.

Concerning this clone: From the germline J gene comes the end of the CDR3, since the read stops 3 residues before it. The J gene is TRBJ1-2, the V gene TRBV10-3; TRBD1 matches 10 bases. CDR3 length equals 13 residues. CDR1 ENHRY and CDR2 SYGVKD come from the germline V gene. CDR3 region: CAITWDRGRGYTF. Partial CDR3 DNA: TGTGCCATCACCTGGGACAGGGGCAGAGGC.

For this clone: The CDR3 end falls 3 residues outside the read, so it is completed with the germline J gene. The chain carries TRBV19 and TRBJ1-1; no clear D. Trimming stripped 9 bases from V and 0 bases from J, with 11 bases between. The germline gives CDR1 LNHDA, CDR2 SQIVND (reference sequence). The CDR3 consists of 13 residues. This CDR3 reads CASGLTLNTEAFF. Incomplete CDR3 DNA: TGTGCCAGCGGACTGACACTGAACACTGAA.

Concerning this clone: The missing CDR3 end, 3 residues past where the read stops, is filled in from the germline J gene. This chain uses TRBV2 with TRBJ2-7; 7 bases fit TRBD1. Trimming removed 3 bases from V and 2 bases from J; junction bases left unmatched: 7. CDR3 length equals 15 residues. Germline CDR1 and CDR2: SNHLY and FYNNEI. CDR3 sequence: CASSDPRTGAYEQYF. CDR3 DNA (partial): TGTGCCAGCAGTGACCCCCGGACAGGTGCCTACGAG.